Here is one T cell receptor (beta chain) with its context. Antigen: not known. The data were obtained in a study of cytomegalovirus exposure and HLA in healthy donors. The overall study: Earlier work reported 117 million unique TCR beta sequences from 150 million to 200 million T cells. Study-wide results and caveats: An analysis that came later showed most CMV-associated TCR beta chains appearing HLA-restricted. As a later analysis revealed, the rate of TCR association differed by HLA locus, with DRB1 most and HLA-C fewest.

Use of 60 Vbeta and 13 Jbeta primers characterized the PCR. Clones were read by immunoSEQ multiplex PCR, and TCRdb kept only the in-frame ones, dropping some. Of approximately 87,000 clones listed, roughly 86% are singletons. Trimming took 11 bases from V and 5 from J; bases not matched to a gene: 16. The CDR3 is 16 amino acids. Germline V gene lookup returns CDR1 SEHNR and CDR2 FQNEAQ (reference sequence). The rearrangement links TRBV7-9 to TRBJ2-1; the match to TRBD2 covers 9 bases. The sequence was obtained from a woman between 18 and 30 years old in good health and CMV-seropositive. The source material was PBMCs. CDR3 protein: CAGLAGGPKWDNEQFF. CDR3 bases: TGTGCCGGATTGGCGGGAGGGCCGAAATGGGACAATGAGCAGTTCTTC. The full variable domain, with the rest looked up from reference TRBV7-9 and TRBJ2-1, is DTGVSQNPRHKITKRGQNVTFRCDPISEHNRLYWYRQTLGQGPEFLTYFQNEAQLEKSRLLSDRFSAERPKGSFSTLEIQRTEQGDSAMYLCAGLAGGPKWDNEQFFGPGTRLTVL.